What follows are 18 T cell receptor beta chains derived from one specimen sequenced in a study of blood T cell repertoires in COVID-19. Clones were read by immunoSEQ multiplex PCR, and TCRdb kept only the in-frame ones, dropping some. The sample consists of about 250,000 clones, 80% to 90% of them appearing once. Sequenced sample: peripheral blood. These receptors all stem from a man older than 75 with acute or convalescent COVID-19.

The chain uses TRBV2 and TRBJ2-7; TRBD1 matches 12 bases. In germline, CDR1 is SNHLY, CDR2 FYNNEI. This CDR3 is built from 14 residues. V shed 7 bases, J shed 2 bases, and the junction held 3 bases outside the gene matches. The DNA for the CDR3 is TGTGCCAGCAAGGGACAGGGGGCGACCTACGAGCAGTACTTC. This encodes CASKGQGATYEQYF.

The chain is built from TRBV29-1 and TRBJ1-4; no clear D. This CDR3 has 11 amino acids. The V end was cut by 1 base, the J end by 8 bases, with 5 bases between. In germline, CDR1 is SQVTM, CDR2 ANQGSEA. CDR3 region: CSVEAGEKLFF. DNA of the CDR3: TGCAGCGTTGAAGCGGGAGAAAAACTGTTTTTT.

V usage is TRBV19 and J usage is TRBJ2-3; maybe TRBD2 (6 bases). V lost 3 bases and J 1 base, leaving 14 bases between the germline ends. Germline CDR1 LNHDA, CDR2 SQIVND (reference sequence). The CDR3 covers 16 residues. The CDR3 loop is CASSMIAATGTDTQYF. The CDR3 DNA reads TGTGCCAGTAGTATGATAGCGGCTACAGGCACAGATACGCAGTATTTT.

V gene TRBV18 combines with J gene TRBJ2-7, with TRBD1 matching 9 bases. The CDR3 length is 14 residues. Germline trimming cut 2 bases from V and 4 bases from J; bases unmatched to any gene: 3. Germline CDR1 and CDR2: KGHSH and LQKENI. CDR3 sequence (DNA): TGTGCCAGCTCACCAGGCGGACAGGGGTACGAGCAGTACTTC. Protein: CASSPGGQGYEQYF.

V usage is TRBV21-1 and J usage is TRBJ1-5; TRBD1 is the table's D call and was not checked against the DNA. TRBV21-1 has pseudogene status. This CDR3 comprises 15 residues. The CDR3 DNA reads TGTGCCAGCAGCCCCCCGGACAGGCACTATCAGCCCCAGCATTTT. It is translated as CASSPPDRHYQPQHF.

CDR3 amino acids: CASSLGQGYNYGYTF. The DNA of the CDR3 is TGTGCCAGCAGCCTGGGGCAGGGGTACAACTATGGCTACACCTTC. The chain carries TRBV14 and TRBJ1-2, with D maybe TRBD1 (6 bases). The CDR3 loop spans 15 amino acids. V lost 4 bases and J lost 2, with 14 bases in between. Germline V CDR1 and CDR2: SGHDN, FVKESK.

V gene TRBV7-3 combines with J gene TRBJ1-4; D remains ambiguous. This CDR3 contains 14 residues. The ends were cut back, 7 bases at V and 7 bases at J, with 16 bases in the middle. Germline V lookup: CDR1 SGHTA, CDR2 FQGTGA. CDR3 protein: CASTLEGRVEKLFF. In nucleotides, the CDR3 is TGTGCCAGCACTTTGGAGGGTAGGGTTGAAAAACTGTTTTTT.

This sequence joins TRBV27 and TRBJ1-2; 7 bases match TRBD1. The trim removed 5 bases at V and 0 bases at J, leaving 6 bases unmatched. The CDR3 has 15 residues. Germline V gives CDR1 MNHEY, CDR2 SMNVEV (reference sequence). The CDR3 DNA follows: TGTGCCAGCAGTCTAAGGACAGGTACTAACTATGGCTACACCTTC. Residues: CASSLRTGTNYGYTF.

The V gene is TRBV6-2 or TRBV6-3, the J gene TRBJ2-5, with TRBD2 as a possible D gene (7 bases). Deletions cut 4 bases from V and 5 bases from J, with 14 bases between. This CDR3 is built from 14 residues. Per germline, CDR1 MNHEY and CDR2 SVGEGT. CDR3 amino acids: CASSFRGAMETQYF. The DNA for the CDR3 is TGTGCCAGCAGTTTCCGGGGGGCAATGGAGACCCAGTACTTC.

This chain connects TRBV12-3 or TRBV12-4 to TRBJ2-5, with 7 bases lining up with TRBD1. The trim removed 3 bases at V and 3 bases at J, leaving 1 base unmatched. The CDR3 runs to 13 residues. The CDR3 DNA is TGTGCCAGCAGTTTGACAGGGAAAGAGACCCAGTACTTC. Protein product: CASSLTGKETQYF.

The rearrangement joins TRBV6-6 to TRBJ2-7, with 9 positions matching TRBD1. The CDR3 contains 13 residues. V dropped 1 base and J dropped 7; count of bases not matched to a gene: 2. CDR1 is MNHNY, CDR2 SVGAGI, per germline (reference sequence). CDR3 sequence reads: CASSYLGQGEQYF. In DNA, the CDR3 is TGTGCCAGCAGTTACTTGGGACAGGGTGAGCAGTACTTC.

In its sample, this clone was seen a few times. The rearrangement links TRBV7-3 to TRBJ2-6; the match to TRBD1 covers 7 bases. The V and J ends lost 5 bases and 0 bases, in that order; junction bases with no gene match: 7. Looked up from germline, CDR1 is SGHTA and CDR2 is FQGTGA. CDR3 length: 17 residues. This chain's CDR3 is CASSLTGSVSGANVLTF. CDR3 nucleotide sequence: TGTGCCAGCAGCCTGACAGGGTCCGTCTCTGGGGCCAACGTCCTGACTTTC.

V and J are TRBV5-6 and TRBJ1-1; maybe TRBD1 (5 bases). CDR1 and CDR2 from the germline V gene are SGHDT and YYEEEE. The CDR3 is 15 amino acids. The V end lost 6 bases, the J end lost 5 bases, and 20 bases lay between the germline ends. CDR3 bases: TGTGCCAGCAACGCAGGAGGGGTTCTGGAGACTGAAGCTTTCTTT. Translation: CASNAGGVLETEAFF.

The rearrangement uses TRBV6-5 and TRBJ2-7; 12 bases map to TRBD1. V gave up 4 bases and J gave up 4 bases; unmatched junction bases: 5. The CDR3 is made up of 15 amino acids. Germline V CDR1 and CDR2: MNHEY, SVGAGI. In DNA form, the CDR3 reads TGTGCCAGCAGTTTGGGGGGACAGGGGGCTTACGAGCAGTACTTC. Encoded protein: CASSLGGQGAYEQYF.

The rearrangement uses TRBV10-2 and TRBJ1-6; a possible D gene is TRBD1 (5 bases). Trimming pared 6 bases from V and 7 bases from J, leaving 7 bases between. CDR3 length: 12 residues. Germline lookup yields CDR1 WSHSY and CDR2 SAAADI. The CDR3 DNA follows: TGCGCCAGCAGGGCAGGGAATTCACCCCTCCACTTT. Its translation: CASRAGNSPLHF.

V is TRBV11-3 and J is TRBJ2-2; no reliable D call. The germline CDR1 and CDR2 sequences are SGHNT and YENEEA. Trimming took off 4 bases at V and 3 bases at J, with 9 bases between the two ends. This CDR3 comprises 14 residues. The DNA of the CDR3 is TGTGCCAGCAGCTGGGCTCGTGACACCGGGGAGCTGTTTTTT. Translated: CASSWARDTGELFF.

This rearrangement joins TRBV7-9 to TRBJ1-6, with D possibly being TRBD1 (6 bases). The CDR3 has 17 amino acids. The germline gives CDR1 SEHNR, CDR2 FQNEAQ (reference sequence). Trimming cost V 2 bases and J 10 bases, with 21 bases left between them. CDR3 sequence (DNA): TGTGCCAGCAGCTTAAGTAGATCAGGTCAGGGGCACTCACCCCTCCACTTT. Protein: CASSLSRSGQGHSPLHF. The complete variable domain, with remaining parts taken from reference TRBV7-9 and TRBJ1-6, reads DTGVSQNPRHKITKRGQNVTFRCDPISEHNRLYWYRQTLGQGPEFLTYFQNEAQLEKSRLLSDRFSAERPKGSFSTLEIQRTEQGDSAMYLCASSLSRSGQGHSPLHFGNGTRLTVT.

This chain connects TRBV29-1 to TRBJ2-1; D is perhaps TRBD2 (5 bases). Germline CDR1 is SQVTM and CDR2 is ANQGSEA. V was shortened by 6 bases and J by 4 bases, with 10 bases between the two germline ends. The CDR3 contains 12 residues. CDR3 sequence (DNA): TGCAGCGTGAGTTCGGGATACAATGAGCAGTTCTTC. Translated: CSVSSGYNEQFF.